This entry lists 17 T cell receptor beta chains sequenced from one sample in a study of CD8+CD57+ T cells in acquired aplastic anemia. In patients chosen for sequencing, flow cytometry had shown CD8+CD57+ cell expansion. The TCR beta profiling, which covered VDJ combination and CDR3 sequence, was carried out using genomic DNA as the template. MiXCR, applied by TCRdb to the reads, yields one record per CDR3 protein. The table includes roughly 120,000 distinct CDR3 sequences, under 60% detected once. Sequencing input: sorted CD4+, CD8+, or CD8+CD57+ T cells (not recorded which) from PBMCs. The receptors shown here come from a human donor with aplastic anemia.

J is TRBJ1-6 and V is TRBV4-2; D might be TRBD1 (6 bases). The germline gives CDR1 LGHNA, CDR2 YNFKEQ. The CDR3 runs 16 residues. Trimming took off 1 base at V and 7 bases at J, with 14 bases between the two ends. The DNA for the CDR3 is TGTGCCAGCAGCCAAGGCCCAGCAGGGGAGAATTCACCCCTCCACTTT. Its protein is CASSQGPAGENSPLHF.

Ten or more counts support this clonotype. The DNA for the CDR3 is TGTGCCAGCAGTTACTCGATTCCGGGGTTTTCCTACAATGAGCAGTTCTTC. Protein: CASSYSIPGFSYNEQFF. The rearrangement links TRBV6-2 or TRBV6-3 to TRBJ2-1; the D gene is possibly TRBD2 (5 bases). Germline V gene sequence: CDR1 MNHEY, CDR2 SVGEGT. The CDR3 spans 17 residues. V gave up 0 bases and J gave up 1 base, with 13 bases separating them.

J is TRBJ2-3 and V is TRBV5-1; the D is unclear. The CDR3 consists of 15 residues. Germline lookup yields CDR1 SGHRS and CDR2 YFSETQ. V lost 0 bases and J 0 bases, leaving 8 bases between the germline ends. The CDR3 sequence is CASSLEPSSTDTQYF. For the CDR3, the DNA is TGCGCCAGCAGCTTGGAACCGTCTAGCACAGATACGCAGTATTTT. Full variable domain (missing parts from reference TRBV5-1 and TRBJ2-3): KAGVTQTPRYLIKTRGQQVTLSCSPISGHRSVSWYQQTPGQGLQFLFEYFSETQRNKGNFPGRFSGRQFSNSRSEMNVSTLELGDSALYLCASSLEPSSTDTQYFGPGTRLTVL.

Regarding this clonotype: Given a much more abundant clone one base away, this may be a read error. V and J are TRBV15 and TRBJ2-3; 7 bases fit TRBD2. Germline trimming cut 0 bases from V and 1 base from J; bases unmatched to any gene: 1. The CDR3 spans 15 residues. Germline V gene data show CDR1 as LNHNV and CDR2 as YYDKDF (reference sequence). For the CDR3, the DNA is TGTGCCACCAGCAGAGATCGGGGGGGCACAGATACGCAGTATTTT. Translating gives CATSRDRGGTDTQYF.

This chain connects TRBV6-1 to TRBJ1-6; no clear D gene. CDR3 length equals 15 residues. Per the germline V gene, CDR1 is MNHNS and CDR2 is SASEGT. The V and J ends lost 5 bases and 6 bases respectively, with 14 bases between them. The CDR3 DNA reads as TGTGCCAGCAGTCCGGAGGTGGGCAGTAATTCACCCCTCCACTTT. This translates into CASSPEVGSNSPLHF.

The chain uses TRBV2 and TRBJ1-1; no clear D. The CDR3 length is 11 residues. The V gene's germline CDR1 is SNHLY and CDR2 FYNNEI. Trimming stripped 2 bases from V and 9 bases from J, with 7 bases between. The CDR3 bases are TGTGCCAGCAGTGAACCCGGGCAAGCTTTCTTT. Translating it yields CASSEPGQAFF. Filled out from reference TRBV2 and TRBJ1-1, the complete variable domain reads EPEVTQTPSHQVTQMGQEVILRCVPISNHLYFYWYRQILGQKVEFLVSFYNNEISEKSEIFDDQFSVERPDGSNFTLKIRSTKLEDSAMYFCASSEPGQAFFGQGTRLTVV.

The chain is built from TRBV10-3 and TRBJ2-1, with TRBD2 matching over 11 bases. CDR3 length: 15 amino acids. J lost 8 bases, V lost 5 bases, and 8 bases had no gene match. Germline CDR1 and CDR2: ENHRY and SYGVKD. In nucleotides, the CDR3 is TGTGCCATCAGTCGAACTAGCGGGAGTCCCCATGAGCAGTTCTTC. Protein sequence: CAISRTSGSPHEQFF.

This clonotype was observed a few times. The V gene is TRBV10-3, the J gene TRBJ1-2; a weak D match, TRBD1 (5 bases). V lost 4 bases to trimming and J lost 2 bases, with 8 bases between them. Germline V gene data show CDR1 as ENHRY and CDR2 as SYGVKD. This CDR3 region has 13 residues. The CDR3 DNA follows: TGTGCCATCAGTGGGGACGGAAACTATGGCTACACCTTC. It codes for CAISGDGNYGYTF.

The chain has TRBV15 and TRBJ1-1; 10 bases are a match to TRBD1. V shed 8 bases and J 2 bases; nucleotides not matched to a gene: 23. Germline lookup yields CDR1 LNHNV and CDR2 YYDKDF (reference sequence). The CDR3 has 20 amino acids. The CDR3 DNA follows: TGTGCCACCGGATCCACGCGGACAGGGGGGCGAGTTATCGCAAACACTGAAGCTTTCTTT. This translates into CATGSTRTGGRVIANTEAFF.

This clonotype was seen only a few times. The J gene is TRBJ1-5, the V gene TRBV10-3, with D perhaps TRBD1 (5 bases). The V end lost 5 bases, the J end lost 1 base, and 9 bases lay between the germline ends. Germline CDR1 ENHRY, CDR2 SYGVKD. The CDR3 totals 14 residues. The chain's CDR3 is CAISPRDSNQPQHF. The CDR3 nucleotides read TGTGCCATCAGTCCCAGGGACAGCAATCAGCCCCAGCATTTT.

In its sample, this clonotype was seen a few times. The chain links TRBV2 to TRBJ1-4; D is unclear. V shed 4 bases and J shed 8 bases, with 11 bases lying between them. The germline CDR1 and CDR2 sequences are SNHLY and FYNNEI. This CDR3 is built from 13 residues. Written as DNA, the CDR3 is TGTGCCAGCAGTGGATACACGACCGAAAAACTGTTTTTT. As protein: CASSGYTTEKLFF.

The chain joins TRBV29-1 to TRBJ2-5, with 7 bases identical to TRBD1. J was trimmed by 5 bases and V by 2 bases; bases with no gene match: 2. The CDR3 covers 12 residues. Germline V gives CDR1 SQVTM, CDR2 ANQGSEA. This chain's CDR3 is CSVERGQETQYF. The CDR3 DNA follows: TGCAGCGTTGAAAGGGGGCAGGAGACCCAGTACTTC.

The chain is built from TRBV29-1 and TRBJ2-1; perhaps TRBD1 as D (6 bases). Germline CDR1 and CDR2: SQVTM and ANQGSEA. The CDR3 has 12 amino acids. V was pared by 4 bases and J by 9 bases, with 13 bases between. CDR3 coding DNA: TGCAGCGTTGCACAGGGTGTAGCTGAGCAGTTCTTC. This codes for CSVAQGVAEQFF.

J is TRBJ2-3 and V is TRBV30; D gene unclear. Looked up from germline, CDR1 is GTSNPN and CDR2 is SVGIG (reference sequence). Trimming removed 2 bases at V and 4 bases at J, with 7 bases between. The CDR3 has 12 residues. The CDR3 protein is CAWSIGPDTQYF. The CDR3 region has the DNA TGTGCCTGGAGTATCGGCCCAGATACGCAGTATTTT.

This clonotype was recorded many times. DNA of the CDR3: TGCAGTGCCCCGGGACCGGATTTTACCGACGATTCACCCCTCCACTTT. This codes for CSAPGPDFTDDSPLHF. The chain uses TRBV20-1 and TRBJ1-6; the D gene is possibly TRBD1 (5 bases). The V gene's germline CDR1 is DFQATT and CDR2 SNEGSKA (reference sequence). The CDR3 sequence is 16 residues long. The V end lost 6 bases, the J end lost 8 bases, and 23 bases lay between the germline ends.

The rearrangement uses TRBV24-1 and TRBJ1-1; D may be TRBD1 (5 bases). V lost 4 bases and J 0 bases, leaving 17 bases between the germline ends. Germline V gene lookup returns CDR1 KGHDR and CDR2 SFDVKD. This CDR3 contains 17 residues. CDR3 DNA sequence: TGTGCCACCAGTGACGACGGCCTACAGGTTATGAACACTGAAGCTTTCTTT. Protein: CATSDDGLQVMNTEAFF.

The chain has TRBV7-2 and TRBJ2-5, with 9 bases fitting TRBD1. CDR1 and CDR2 (germline): SGHTA, FQGNSA. Trimming took 5 bases from V and 5 from J; bases not matched to a gene: 6. The CDR3 sequence is 14 residues long. The CDR3 loop is CASSHRGRGETQYF. CDR3 coding DNA: TGTGCCAGCAGCCACAGGGGGCGAGGGGAGACCCAGTACTTC.